This T cell receptor (beta chain) derives from a study of control samples from healthy donors and cancer patients. CDR1 and CDR2 (germline): SGHDT, YYEEEE. The CDR3 spans 16 residues. V was pared by 4 bases and J by 4 bases, with 7 bases of the junction left unmatched. Measured with immunoSEQ multiplex PCR; TCRdb has only the in-frame clones, and not every one. Found here are roughly 70,000 clones, approximately 87% of them singletons; the top ten hold approximately 30%. The sequence was collected from a man aged 45 to 65 in good health. The chain is built from TRBV5-6 and TRBJ1-6; 8 bases are shared with TRBD1. The material sequenced was blood. The CDR3 DNA sequence: TGTGCCAGCAGCCCGCGGACAGGGTTTTATAATTCACCCCTCCACTTT. Translating gives CASSPRTGFYNSPLHF.